This is a list of T cell receptor beta chains from one sample in a study of blood T cell dynamics during melanoma immunotherapy. Only in-frame clones appear in the TCRdb table, and some are missing; sequencing was by immunoSEQ multiplex PCR. Of about 12,000 clones listed, 88% are singletons. This material consisted of blood, taken from a patient treated with checkpoint blockade. These receptors were obtained from a human donor with melanoma. Both conserved end residues are part of each CDR3. D genes are given only for firm matches. Part of the rows lack a size; the others show once, few, many or a class for expanded clones.

d_gene: TRBD2
v_gene: TRBV4-1
abundance: once
j_gene: TRBJ2-1
len: 18
CDR3aa: CASSRGRLAAISYNEQFF
CDR3nt: TGCGCCAGCAGCCGAGGTAGACTAGCGGCCATATCCTACAATGAGCAGTTCTTC

d_gene: -
v_gene: TRBV5-8
abundance: -
j_gene: TRBJ1-2
len: 13
CDR3aa: CASSLAAAYGYTF
CDR3nt: TGTGCCAGCAGCTTGGCGGCAGCCTATGGCTACACCTTC

d_gene: -
v_gene: TRBV5-8
abundance: -
j_gene: TRBJ2-1
len: 14
CDR3aa: CASSLMVAYNEQFF
CDR3nt: TGTGCCAGCAGCTTGATGGTTGCCTACAATGAGCAGTTCTTC

d_gene: -
v_gene: TRBV19
abundance: -
j_gene: TRBJ2-5
len: 14
CDR3aa: CASKEGEGRETQYF
CDR3nt: TGTGCCAGTAAGGAAGGAGAGGGTAGGGAGACCCAGTACTTC

d_gene: TRBD1
v_gene: TRBV9
abundance: -
j_gene: TRBJ2-1
len: 16
CDR3aa: CASSVGYRVQGNEQFF
CDR3nt: TGTGCCAGCAGCGTAGGGTATCGTGTACAGGGGAATGAGCAGTTCTTC

d_gene: -
v_gene: TRBV19
abundance: -
j_gene: TRBJ1-4
len: 16
CDR3aa: CASTLHPAGTNEKLFF
CDR3nt: TGTGCCAGTACCCTCCATCCCGCAGGGACTAATGAAAAACTGTTTTTT

d_gene: -
v_gene: TRBV21-1
abundance: -
j_gene: TRBJ2-7
len: 14
CDR3aa: CAEPRGYYPYEQYF
CDR3nt: TGTGCCGAACCCCGGGGGTACTACCCCTACGAGCAGTACTTC

d_gene: -
v_gene: TRBV4-1
abundance: -
j_gene: TRBJ2-1
len: 16
CDR3aa: CASSQDGQGLHNEQFF
CDR3nt: TGCGCCAGCAGCCAAGACGGGCAGGGGCTGCACAATGAGCAGTTCTTC

d_gene: TRBD2
v_gene: TRBV7-2
abundance: -
j_gene: TRBJ2-7
len: 17
CDR3aa: CASSLGFSGSPSYEQYF
CDR3nt: TGTGCCAGCAGCTTAGGTTTTAGCGGGAGCCCCTCCTACGAGCAGTACTTC

d_gene: -
v_gene: TRBV18
abundance: -
j_gene: TRBJ2-5
len: 12
CDR3aa: CASSPPVKTQYF
CDR3nt: TGTGCCAGCTCACCACCAGTGAAGACCCAGTACTTC

d_gene: -
v_gene: TRBV10-3
abundance: -
j_gene: TRBJ2-3
len: 13
CDR3aa: CAISEFWEDTQYF
CDR3nt: TGTGCCATCAGTGAGTTCTGGGAGGATACGCAGTATTTT

d_gene: -
v_gene: TRBV11-2
abundance: -
j_gene: TRBJ2-1
len: 14
CDR3aa: CASSWRVPRDEQFF
CDR3nt: TGTGCCAGCAGCTGGAGGGTACCACGGGATGAGCAGTTCTTC

d_gene: -
v_gene: TRBV25-1
abundance: few
j_gene: TRBJ2-7
len: 13
CDR3aa: CASSDRRLNEQYF
CDR3nt: TGTGCCAGCAGTGACAGGAGGTTGAACGAGCAGTACTTC

d_gene: -
v_gene: TRBV6-1
abundance: -
j_gene: TRBJ1-5
len: 16
CDR3aa: CASSAAGGGRNQPQHF
CDR3nt: TGTGCCAGCAGTGCGGCGGGGGGCGGGCGCAATCAGCCCCAGCATTTT

d_gene: TRBD1
v_gene: TRBV7-9
abundance: -
j_gene: TRBJ2-2
len: 16
CDR3aa: CASSTRQGAWTGELFF
CDR3nt: TGTGCCAGCAGCACCCGACAGGGGGCCTGGACCGGGGAGCTGTTTTTT